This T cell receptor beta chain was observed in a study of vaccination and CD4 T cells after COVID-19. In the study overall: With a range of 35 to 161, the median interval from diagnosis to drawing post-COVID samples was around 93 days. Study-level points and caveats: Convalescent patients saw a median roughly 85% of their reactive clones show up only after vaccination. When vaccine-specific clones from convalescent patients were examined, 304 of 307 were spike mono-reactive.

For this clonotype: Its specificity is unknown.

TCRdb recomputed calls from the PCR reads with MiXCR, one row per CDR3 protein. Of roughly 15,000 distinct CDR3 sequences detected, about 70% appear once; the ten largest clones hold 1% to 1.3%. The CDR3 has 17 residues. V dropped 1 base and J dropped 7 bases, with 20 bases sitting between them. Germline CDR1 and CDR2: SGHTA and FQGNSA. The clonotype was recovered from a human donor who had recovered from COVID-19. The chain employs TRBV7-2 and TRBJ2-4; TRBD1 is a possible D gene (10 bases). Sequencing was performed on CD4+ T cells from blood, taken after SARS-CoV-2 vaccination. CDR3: CASSLVSGQGTSNIQYF. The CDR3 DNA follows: TGTGCCAGCAGCTTAGTATCGGGACAGGGGACTAGCAACATTCAGTACTTC.